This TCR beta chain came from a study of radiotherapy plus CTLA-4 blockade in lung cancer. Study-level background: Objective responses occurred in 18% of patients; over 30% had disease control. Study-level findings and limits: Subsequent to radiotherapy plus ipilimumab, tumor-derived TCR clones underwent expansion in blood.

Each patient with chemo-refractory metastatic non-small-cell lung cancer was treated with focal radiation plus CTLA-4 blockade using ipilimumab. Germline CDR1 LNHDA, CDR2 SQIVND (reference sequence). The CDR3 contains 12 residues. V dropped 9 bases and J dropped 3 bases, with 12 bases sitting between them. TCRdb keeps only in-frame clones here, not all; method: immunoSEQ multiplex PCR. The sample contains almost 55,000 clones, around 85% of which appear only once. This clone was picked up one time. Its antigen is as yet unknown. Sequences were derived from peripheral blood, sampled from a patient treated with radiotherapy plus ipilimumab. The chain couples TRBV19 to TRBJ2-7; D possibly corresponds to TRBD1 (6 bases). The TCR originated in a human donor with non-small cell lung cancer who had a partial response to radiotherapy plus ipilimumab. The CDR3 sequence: CASADSNYEQYF. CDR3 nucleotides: TGTGCCAGCGCGGACAGTAACTACGAGCAGTACTTC.